The source of this T cell receptor (beta chain) is a study of tissue T cells after allogeneic stem cell transplantation. Study-level findings and limits: Across patients, clones rarely overlapped, yet motif clusters were shared tissue-specifically. TCR repertoires tracked anatomic similarity, regardless of disease or transplant status. In patients and mice, blood and spleen missed much of tissue repertoire.

The CDR3 has 15 amino acids. The ends lost 3 bases at V and 4 bases at J; junction bases unmatched: 6. Per the germline V gene, CDR1 is KGHPV and CDR2 is FQNQEV (reference sequence). Indicated time point: mouse harvest day 7 after allogeneic transplant. Tail vein injection delivered 10^7 T-cell-depleted bone marrow cells and 10^6 splenic CD5+ T cells. The table came from immunoSEQ multiplex PCR; TCRdb's copy has only in-frame clones and leaves some out. The sample has roughly 10,000 clones; 35% to 45% are singletons. In its sample, this clone was seen a few times. Its cognate antigen is unknown. Gene names are mouse gene names. The read terminates 1 residue before the CDR3 end, so the remaining end is supplied by the germline J gene.

The rearrangement uses TRBV26 and TRBJ1-3, with 7 bases fitting TRBD1. This receptor was identified in a female BALB/c mouse given C57BL/6 T cells with graft-versus-host disease after an allogeneic hematopoietic cell transplant. The sequenced material came from skin. The CDR3 protein is CASSLLQGHGNTLYF. The sequenced CDR3 bases are TGTGCCAGCAGTCTTCTACAGGGGCACGGAAATACGCTCTAT.